Shown below are 27 T cell receptor beta chains from a single sample sequenced in a study of blood T cell repertoires in COVID-19. Data came from immunoSEQ multiplex PCR; TCRdb stores just in-frame clones and leaves some out. The table records fewer than 120,000 clones, roughly 79% of them present only once. Input material: peripheral blood. Receptor source: a woman aged 80 or over with active or convalescent COVID-19.

The chain links TRBV28 to TRBJ1-2; D gene unclear. Germline-derived CDR1 and CDR2 are MDHEN and SYDVKM. V shed 2 bases and J shed 5 bases, with 15 bases lying between them. CDR3 length equals 15 residues. CDR3 nucleotide sequence: TGTGCCAGCAGTTTAAACAAGAGGCGCTCGTATGGCTACACCTTC. Protein: CASSLNKRRSYGYTF.

This CDR3 reads CASSPPGTSGITDTQYF. Here the CDR3 DNA reads TGTGCCAGCAGCCCCCCCGGGACTAGCGGAATCACAGATACGCAGTATTTT. V is TRBV28 and J is TRBJ2-3, with 11 bases lining up with TRBD2. J gave up 2 bases and V 6 bases, and 10 bases lay outside the gene matches. Looked up from germline, CDR1 is MDHEN and CDR2 is SYDVKM. This CDR3 contains 17 residues.

This chain joins TRBV6-2 or TRBV6-3 and TRBJ2-1; maybe TRBD2 (6 bases). Trimming pared 6 bases from V and 4 bases from J, leaving 10 bases between. Germline CDR1 reads MNHEY; CDR2 reads SVGEGT. This CDR3 is built from 13 residues. CDR3: CASSRDSYNEQFF. The CDR3 DNA sequence: TGTGCCAGCAGCCGGGACTCATACAATGAGCAGTTCTTC.

This clone was recorded once. The V call is TRBV30, the J call TRBJ1-2; D unclear. CDR3 length equals 10 residues. Looked up from germline, CDR1 is GTSNPN and CDR2 is SVGIG (reference sequence). Deletions cut 3 bases from V and 9 bases from J, with 8 bases between. The CDR3 loop reads CAWSPPRYTF. For the CDR3, the DNA is TGTGCCTGGAGCCCTCCCCGCTACACCTTC.

The rearrangement links TRBV9 to TRBJ1-6; D remains unclear. The ends were cut back, 0 bases at V and 5 bases at J, with 6 bases in the middle. The V gene's germline CDR1 is SGDLS and CDR2 YYNGEE. The CDR3 sequence is 14 residues long. CDR3 bases: TGTGCCAGCAGCGTAGCACAGAATAATTCACCCCTCCACTTT. Protein sequence: CASSVAQNNSPLHF.

The rearrangement joins TRBV5-1 to TRBJ1-1, with D unresolved. Between the trimmed V and J ends, which lost 1 base and 0 bases, there was a span of 7 bases. From germline, CDR1 is SGHRS and CDR2 YFSETQ. The CDR3 is made up of 14 amino acids. In DNA, the CDR3 is TGCGCCAGCAGCTTGACCTATATGAACACTGAAGCTTTCTTT. The encoded protein is CASSLTYMNTEAFF. Supplemented by reference TRBV5-1 and TRBJ1-1, the full variable domain reads KAGVTQTPRYLIKTRGQQVTLSCSPISGHRSVSWYQQTPGQGLQFLFEYFSETQRNKGNFPGRFSGRQFSNSRSEMNVSTLELGDSALYLCASSLTYMNTEAFFGQGTRLTVV.

The chain couples TRBV7-3 to TRBJ2-3; 8 bases agree with TRBD2. The junction had 14 bases not matched to a gene; V was cut back by 5 bases and J by 7 bases. This CDR3 region has 16 residues. Germline V lookup: CDR1 SGHTA, CDR2 FQGTGA. The CDR3 spells CASSPRGGSSAYTQYF. In DNA form, the CDR3 reads TGTGCCAGCAGCCCACGGGGGGGCAGCTCGGCCTATACGCAGTATTTT.

This clone has only a few counts. This chain joins TRBV20-1 and TRBJ2-7, with unresolved D. Trimming shortened V by 6 bases and J by 5 bases, and 11 bases separated the two germline ends. Germline values: CDR1 DFQATT, CDR2 SNEGSKA (reference sequence). This CDR3 spans 11 amino acids. DNA of the CDR3: TGCAGTGCCACGAACTATAACGAGCAGTACTTC. It specifies CSATNYNEQYF.

The V call is TRBV4-2, the J call TRBJ2-7, with TRBD2 matching over 11 bases. The trim removed 0 bases at V and 3 bases at J, leaving 4 bases unmatched. The CDR3 has 16 amino acids. Germline CDR1 LGHNA, CDR2 YNFKEQ. The CDR3 loop is CASSQDTGTSGYEQYF. Written as DNA, the CDR3 is TGTGCCAGCAGCCAAGATACCGGGACTAGCGGCTACGAGCAGTACTTC.

This chain's CDR3 is CASSKVAGLAGEFF. The DNA of the CDR3 is TGTGCCAGCAGCAAAGTCGCTGGACTAGCCGGGGAGTTCTTC. The chain is built from TRBV21-1 and TRBJ2-1; the listed D gene, TRBD2, was not tested against the DNA. TRBV21-1 is a recognized pseudogene. The CDR3 is made up of 14 amino acids.

This clone has a handful of counts. This CDR3 is CASSPDRGYNEQFF. The DNA of the CDR3 is TGTGCCAGCAGTCCCGACAGGGGGTACAATGAGCAGTTCTTC. The rearrangement links TRBV6-6 to TRBJ2-1; 9 bases line up with TRBD1. Germline V gene sequence: CDR1 MNHNY, CDR2 SVGAGI (reference sequence). This CDR3 is built from 14 residues. V shed 5 bases, J shed 4 bases, and the junction held 3 bases outside the gene matches.

The chain carries TRBV5-4 and TRBJ2-3; maybe TRBD2 (6 bases). V lost 2 bases and J 0 bases, leaving 13 bases between the germline ends. Germline lookup yields CDR1 SGHNT and CDR2 YYREEE (reference sequence). The CDR3 extends over 16 amino acids. The CDR3 nucleotides read TGTGCCAGCAGCTTCCGCCAAAGCGGGAGCACAGATACGCAGTATTTT. This gives the protein CASSFRQSGSTDTQYF.

The chain recombines TRBV3-1 (or the pseudogene TRBV3-2) with TRBJ1-5; D ambiguous. The CDR3 length is 15 residues. V shed 0 bases and J shed 7 bases, with 13 bases lying between them. Germline assignment: CDR1 LGHDT and CDR2 YNNKEL (reference sequence). In nucleotides, the CDR3 is TGTGCCAGCAGCCAAGATCCGTTGCCCAGGCAGCCCCAGCATTTT. This gives the protein CASSQDPLPRQPQHF.

V gene TRBV2 combines with J gene TRBJ2-1; 9 bases agree with TRBD2. The CDR3 has 16 residues. From germline, CDR1 is SNHLY and CDR2 FYNNEI. V trimming: 6 bases; J trimming: 3 bases; junction bases outside the gene matches: 9. DNA for the CDR3: TGTGCCAGCAGGGGGGCCCTAGCGGGAAACTACAATGAGCAGTTCTTC. It encodes CASRGALAGNYNEQFF.

This clone was counted a few times. The genes are TRBV24-1 and TRBJ2-1; TRBD2 agrees at 14 bases. Germline assignment: CDR1 KGHDR and CDR2 SFDVKD. There are 15 residues in the CDR3. The ends lost 6 bases at V and 8 bases at J; junction bases unmatched: 5. The CDR3 protein is CATSTGTSGSDEQFF. Written as DNA, the CDR3 is TGTGCCACCAGTACCGGGACTAGCGGGAGCGATGAGCAGTTCTTC.

This clone showed up just once. The rearrangement joins TRBV28 to TRBJ1-3, with 9 nucleotides matching TRBD1. Germline V CDR1 and CDR2: MDHEN, SYDVKM. V gave up 5 bases and J gave up 4 bases; unmatched junction bases: 6. The CDR3 contains 15 residues. The CDR3, as DNA: TGTGCCAGCAGTCCCGGGACAGGGCGAGGAAACACCATATATTTT. This gives the protein CASSPGTGRGNTIYF.

This chain uses TRBV4-2 with TRBJ2-2, with 8 positions matching TRBD2. The ends lost 0 bases at V and 4 bases at J; junction bases unmatched: 4. The CDR3 is 16 residues long. Germline V gene sequence: CDR1 LGHNA, CDR2 YNFKEQ. CDR3 residues: CASSQELADITGELFF. CDR3 coding DNA: TGTGCCAGCAGCCAAGAACTAGCGGACATCACCGGGGAGCTGTTTTTT.

V and J are TRBV2 and TRBJ1-6; the D is unclear. The CDR3 consists of 16 residues. The germline CDR1 and CDR2 sequences are SNHLY and FYNNEI. Trimming took 3 bases from V and 0 from J, leaving 9 bases between them. CDR3 protein: CASSERGSSYNSPLHF. Here the CDR3 DNA reads TGTGCCAGCAGTGAGAGAGGGAGCTCCTATAATTCACCCCTCCACTTT.

There are a few counts of this clone. V gene TRBV14 combines with J gene TRBJ2-2; the D is unclear. This CDR3 comprises 14 residues. V shed 4 bases and J shed 1 base, with 7 bases lying between them. Germline lookup yields CDR1 SGHDN and CDR2 FVKESK. The CDR3 nucleotides are TGTGCCAGCAGCCCTGGGCGGAACACCGGGGAGCTGTTTTTT. Translation gives CASSPGRNTGELFF.

The gene calls are TRBV20-1 and TRBJ2-3, with 10 positions matching TRBD2. The CDR3 totals 15 residues. Germline V gene data show CDR1 as DFQATT and CDR2 as SNEGSKA (reference sequence). With 3 bases clipped from V and 3 bases from J, the junction kept 6 bases outside the gene matches. The CDR3 DNA sequence: TGCAGTGCTAGTTCGCCTAGCGGGAGAACAGATACGCAGTATTTT. Protein product: CSASSPSGRTDTQYF.

The V gene is TRBV28, the J gene TRBJ2-7; 8 nucleotides agree with TRBD1. The germline CDR1 and CDR2 sequences are MDHEN and SYDVKM. V was pared by 5 bases and J by 7 bases, with 10 bases of the junction left unmatched. This CDR3 spans 14 amino acids. The CDR3 protein is CASSPGQALWEQYF. The CDR3, as DNA: TGTGCCAGCAGTCCGGGACAGGCCCTTTGGGAGCAGTACTTC.

V usage is TRBV24-1 and J usage is TRBJ2-1; D may be TRBD2 (5 bases). The germline gives CDR1 KGHDR, CDR2 SFDVKD. V was shortened by 1 base and J by 4 bases, with 10 bases between the two germline ends. This CDR3 is built from 15 residues. Written as DNA, the CDR3 is TGTGCCACCAGTGATTTCGACCTAGCTTACAATGAGCAGTTCTTC. Its protein is CATSDFDLAYNEQFF.

V and J are TRBV2 and TRBJ1-5; 9 nucleotides match TRBD1. This CDR3 has 13 amino acids. Trimming cost V 6 bases and J 8 bases; bases outside gene matches: 5. CDR1 is SNHLY and CDR2 is FYNNEI in the germline V gene. In nucleotides, the CDR3 is TGTGCCAGCAGCCAACAGGGGGCTGAGCCCCAGCATTTT. As protein: CASSQQGAEPQHF.

This clone was found a few times. The CDR3 DNA reads TGCAGCGTTGACGAGGGCCTGGAGACCCAGTACTTC. Its translation: CSVDEGLETQYF. The genes are TRBV29-1 and TRBJ2-5; D is possibly TRBD2 (5 bases). CDR1 is SQVTM, CDR2 ANQGSEA, per germline. The CDR3 totals 12 residues. Trimming removed 3 bases at V and 5 bases at J, with 10 bases between.

The rearrangement uses TRBV3-1 (or the pseudogene TRBV3-2) and TRBJ1-5, with 8 nucleotides matching TRBD1. The V gene end was trimmed by 6 bases and the J gene end by 3 bases; junction bases not matched to a gene: 10. Germline V gene sequence: CDR1 LGHDT, CDR2 YNNKEL (reference sequence). The CDR3 extends over 16 amino acids. In nucleotides, the CDR3 is TGTGCCAGCAGTCCTCTTGGGACAGGAGACAATCAGCCCCAGCATTTT. Translating gives CASSPLGTGDNQPQHF.

This clone appeared a few times. V gene TRBV7-9 combines with J gene TRBJ2-1; no clear D gene. The CDR3 has 15 residues. The V end lost 5 bases, the J end lost 0 bases, and 11 bases lay between the germline ends. From germline, CDR1 is SEHNR and CDR2 FQNEAQ (reference sequence). The DNA of the CDR3 is TGTGCCAGCAGCCCACCACAGAGCTCCTACAATGAGCAGTTCTTC. As protein: CASSPPQSSYNEQFF.

The genes are TRBV7-6 and TRBJ1-5; D not certain. V lost 5 bases to trimming and J lost 9 bases, with 11 bases between them. Germline CDR1 is SGHVS and CDR2 is FNYEAQ. The CDR3 has 12 amino acids. The CDR3 DNA is TGTGCCAGCAGCCCCCCCGAGGGGCCCCAGCATTTT. Residues: CASSPPEGPQHF.